The T cell receptor beta chain described here comes from a study of T cells in Graves' hyperthyroidism and ophthalmopathy. Study-wide results and caveats: The model made its ophthalmopathy prediction, and onset followed a median approximately six months later. Among clonotypes expanded in thyroid above 0.001, most were also found in blood.

Authors of the study amplified TCR beta CDR3 regions from RNA transcripts. TCR CDR3 regions were first amplified by RT-PCR with HTBI primers. From the multiplex PCR reads, TCRdb called clonotypes with MiXCR, one entry per CDR3 protein. The repertoire includes around 340,000 distinct CDR3 sequences, 21% of them detected once, and over 45% sits in the top ten. CDR3 length: 16 amino acids. The V and J ends lost 3 bases and 5 bases respectively, with 15 bases between them. From germline, CDR1 is SGHRS and CDR2 YFSETQ. This clonotype was picked up many times. The antigen is unknown. This clonotype originated in a woman aged 50 to 60 with Graves' hyperthyroidism. The rearrangement links TRBV5-1 to TRBJ1-6, with D uncertain. Sequencing input: blood. Here the CDR3 DNA reads TGCGCCAGCAGCTCCGAGGTTGGGCGCAATAATTCACCCCTCCACTTT. Its translation is CASSSEVGRNNSPLHF.